This TCR beta chain was observed in a study of response to subunit inactivated influenza vaccine. Regarding this clonotype: At one of its ends the junction is not consistent with the germline gene, which may arise from a read error.

The CDR3 totals 16 residues. The germline V gene has CDR1 MGHRA and CDR2 YSYEKL. TCRdb analysed the RT-PCR reads with MiXCR anew, one entry per CDR3 protein. Here the sample spans about 190,000 distinct CDR3 sequences, 13% to 15% being singletons. The receptor was isolated from a man aged 50 to 60 who received an inactivated influenza vaccine. Specimen: CD8+ T cells sorted from PBMCs, collected more than 4 days after vaccination. This chain connects TRBV4-1 to TRBJ2-5, with 7 bases aligning to TRBD1. CDR3 loop: CASIQASGGERGTQYF. CDR3 coding DNA: TGCGCCAGCATCCAAGCTTCAGGGGGAGAAAGAGGAACCCAGTACTTC.